A single sample gave rise to the 25 T cell receptor beta chains below, sequenced in a study of naive and memory T cell subsets. Both TRBC1 and TRBC2 were covered by a beta constant-region primer of two equimolar oligonucleotides. Four rounds of PCR amplified the ligated cDNA using nested alpha and beta constant-region primers plus SP2. From the UMI-ligation and nested PCR reads, TCRdb called clonotypes with MiXCR, one entry per CDR3 protein. The sample lists around 30,000 distinct CDR3 sequences, less than 20% occurring once. Material: effector memory CD4+ T cells from blood. Described subset: effector memory, CD45RA- CD27-. The receptors come from a human donor in good health.

The rearrangement uses TRBV5-4 and TRBJ2-5, with TRBD1 matching over 7 bases. CDR3 length: 14 amino acids. Germline CDR1 and CDR2: SGHNT and YYREEE (reference sequence). The V segment lost 4 bases and the J segment 8 bases; nucleotides outside the gene matches: 11. CDR3 sequence: CASSPTGTERTQYF. The CDR3 region has the DNA TGTGCCAGCAGCCCGACAGGGACCGAGAGAACCCAGTACTTC.

In nucleotides, the CDR3 is TGTGCCAGCAGCACCGAAGGTTCGGGGGGCACTGAAGCTTTCTTT. Translated, it gives CASSTEGSGGTEAFF. The rearrangement joins TRBV7-2 to TRBJ1-1; D might be TRBD1 (5 bases). Looked up from germline, CDR1 is SGHTA and CDR2 is FQGNSA. CDR3 size: 15 residues. V dropped 5 bases and J dropped 4 bases, with 17 bases sitting between them.

This clonotype was observed a few times. The chain recombines TRBV4-3 with TRBJ2-2; TRBD2 aligns across 7 bases. This CDR3 comprises 15 residues. J gave up 9 bases and V 4 bases, and 11 bases lay outside the gene matches. The germline V gene has CDR1 LGHNA and CDR2 YSLEER. CDR3 bases: TGCGCCAGCAGCCGAGAAAGGGAGGGGAACCGGGAGCTGTTTTTT. Its protein is CASSREREGNRELFF.

This clonotype came up a few times. The chain employs TRBV11-2 and TRBJ2-7, with D possibly being TRBD1 (5 bases). The CDR3 is 14 amino acids. The ends were cut back, 2 bases at V and 5 bases at J, with 13 bases in the middle. Germline assignment: CDR1 SGHAT and CDR2 FQNNGV. CDR3 protein: CASSLQGVGNEQYF. Written as DNA, the CDR3 is TGTGCCAGCAGCTTACAAGGGGTCGGAAACGAGCAGTACTTC. The whole variable domain, remainder taken from reference TRBV11-2 and TRBJ2-7, is EAGVAQSPRYKIIEKRQSVAFWCNPISGHATLYWYQQILGQGPKLLIQFQNNGVVDDSQLPKDRFSAERLKGVDSTLKIQPAKLEDSAVYLCASSLQGVGNEQYFGPGTRLTVT.

This clonotype was detected ten times or more. The V and J genes are TRBV6-2 or TRBV6-3 and TRBJ1-2; D not resolved. There are 11 residues in the CDR3. Looked up from germline, CDR1 is MNHEY and CDR2 is SVGEGT. Trimming cost V 5 bases and J 4 bases, with 5 bases left between them. CDR3 DNA: TGTGCCAGCAGTAAGGGCTATGGCTACACCTTC. Protein: CASSKGYGYTF.

There are a few counts of this clonotype. The rearrangement uses TRBV12-3 or TRBV12-4 and TRBJ2-2, with a tentative D call TRBD2 (5 bases). V was pared by 7 bases and J by 0 bases, with 9 bases between. This CDR3 has 14 residues. This chain's CDR3 is CASTERPNTGELFF. The CDR3 nucleotides read TGTGCCAGCACCGAGCGGCCGAACACCGGGGAGCTGTTTTTT.

The table lists this clonotype with many counts. The chain uses TRBV7-6 and TRBJ2-1, with 9 bases that match TRBD2. This CDR3 has 16 amino acids. Germline V lookup: CDR1 SGHVS, CDR2 FNYEAQ. Germline trimming cut 5 bases from V and 2 bases from J; bases unmatched to any gene: 7. CDR3 protein: CASSQIAGVAYNEQFF. The CDR3 DNA reads as TGTGCCAGCAGCCAAATAGCGGGAGTGGCCTACAATGAGCAGTTCTTC.

The chain employs TRBV7-9 and TRBJ2-5, with 11 bases that match TRBD1. There are 15 residues in the CDR3. Germline lookup yields CDR1 SEHNR and CDR2 FQNEAQ (reference sequence). After removal of 4 bases from V and 6 bases from J, the junction contained 7 bases not matched to a gene. For the CDR3, the DNA is TGTGCCAGCAGCTCAAGGACAGGGGGCGGCAAGACCCAGTACTTC. Translating it yields CASSSRTGGGKTQYF. Together with reference TRBV7-9 and TRBJ2-5, the CDR3 gives the full variable domain: DTGVSQNPRHKITKRGQNVTFRCDPISEHNRLYWYRQTLGQGPEFLTYFQNEAQLEKSRLLSDRFSAERPKGSFSTLEIQRTEQGDSAMYLCASSSRTGGGKTQYFGPGTRLLVL.

The table lists this clonotype with a few counts. The V call is TRBV5-1, the J call TRBJ1-2, with 9 positions matching TRBD1. V was clipped by 4 bases and J by 4 bases; unmatched bases: 2. The germline CDR1 and CDR2 sequences are SGHRS and YFSETQ. The CDR3 runs 13 residues. The CDR3 spells CASSVGQGYGYTF. The CDR3, as DNA: TGCGCCAGCAGCGTGGGACAGGGCTATGGCTACACCTTC.

This chain uses TRBV5-6 with TRBJ2-6; D is ambiguous. Trimming stripped 4 bases from V and 4 bases from J, with 12 bases between. The length of the CDR3 is 15 residues. CDR1 SGHDT and CDR2 YYEEEE come from the germline V gene. CDR3 loop: CASSTPGSGANVLTF. CDR3 in DNA: TGTGCCAGCAGCACCCCCGGCTCCGGGGCCAACGTCCTGACTTTC.

This clonotype was observed at least ten times. This chain joins TRBV15 and TRBJ1-5, with 12 positions matching TRBD1. Germline CDR1 and CDR2: LNHNV and YYDKDF (reference sequence). This CDR3 is 16 amino acids long. Unmatched junction bases numbered 11, after V lost 7 bases and J lost 7 bases. The CDR3 reads CATMAGQGARGQPQHF. CDR3 DNA: TGTGCCACCATGGCGGGACAGGGGGCGAGGGGACAGCCCCAGCATTTT.

This clonotype was counted a few times. The rearrangement joins TRBV7-2 to TRBJ1-3, with a tentative D call TRBD1 (5 bases). V gave up 6 bases and J gave up 3 bases, with 12 bases separating them. Germline V gene sequence: CDR1 SGHTA, CDR2 FQGNSA. The CDR3 extends over 14 amino acids. The DNA for the CDR3 is TGTGCCAGCAGTATCCAGGGTAGTGGAAACACCATATATTTT. It yields the protein CASSIQGSGNTIYF. The full variable domain, completed using reference TRBV7-2 and TRBJ1-3, is GAGVSQSPSNKVTEKGKDVELRCDPISGHTALYWYRQSLGQGLEFLIYFQGNSAPDKSGLPSDRFSAERTGGSVSTLTIQRTQQEDSAVYLCASSIQGSGNTIYFGEGSWLTVV.

This clonotype has just a few counts. The CDR3 DNA reads as TGCAGTGCTAAGGCATTAGGGGTGGGGAGTGGCTACACCTTC. It is translated as CSAKALGVGSGYTF. V and J are TRBV20-1 and TRBJ1-2, with D possibly matching TRBD1 (5 bases). The CDR3 covers 14 residues. Germline V gene sequence: CDR1 DFQATT, CDR2 SNEGSKA (reference sequence). Trimming shortened V by 4 bases and J by 7 bases, and 19 bases separated the two germline ends.

This clonotype was observed a few times. V and J are TRBV28 and TRBJ1-2; 9 nucleotides align to TRBD1. J gave up 8 bases and V 4 bases, and 5 bases lay outside the gene matches. Germline loops: CDR1 MDHEN, CDR2 SYDVKM. The CDR3 is 13 amino acids. The chain's CDR3 is CASSWGQGRGYTF. CDR3 bases: TGTGCCAGCAGTTGGGGACAGGGAAGGGGCTACACCTTC.

The J gene is TRBJ1-1, the V gene TRBV14; TRBD1 aligns across 8 bases. Germline V gene sequence: CDR1 SGHDN, CDR2 FVKESK. The CDR3 is 13 amino acids. J gave up 1 base and V 8 bases, and 3 bases lay outside the gene matches. The DNA of the CDR3 is TGTGCCAGCCGGGACAGGTCGAACACTGAAGCTTTCTTT. Amino acids: CASRDRSNTEAFF.

As DNA, the CDR3 is TGTGCCAGCAACCTAGGCCGGGACTACAATGAGCAGTTCTTC. Translated, it gives CASNLGRDYNEQFF. The chain employs TRBV12-3 or TRBV12-4 and TRBJ2-1, with D possibly being TRBD2 (5 bases). This CDR3 region has 14 residues. The ends were cut back, 7 bases at V and 3 bases at J, with 13 bases in the middle.

This clonotype was observed a handful of times. The rearrangement links TRBV11-2 to TRBJ1-1, with 10 bases identical to TRBD1. Germline lookup yields CDR1 SGHAT and CDR2 FQNNGV. Trimming at V came to 1 base and at J to 10 bases, leaving 3 bases not matched to a gene. The CDR3 consists of 13 residues. The DNA for the CDR3 is TGTGCCAGCAGCTTAGCCCGGACAGGGGGAGCTTTCTTT. It specifies CASSLARTGGAFF. The full variable domain, completed using reference TRBV11-2 and TRBJ1-1, is EAGVAQSPRYKIIEKRQSVAFWCNPISGHATLYWYQQILGQGPKLLIQFQNNGVVDDSQLPKDRFSAERLKGVDSTLKIQPAKLEDSAVYLCASSLARTGGAFFGQGTRLTVV.

This rearrangement joins TRBV14 to TRBJ1-1; 10 positions match TRBD1. This CDR3 comprises 15 residues. V trimming: 4 bases; J trimming: 1 base; junction bases outside the gene matches: 3. CDR1 is SGHDN, CDR2 FVKESK, per germline. The CDR3 DNA sequence: TGTGCCAGCAGCCTGAGGACAGGGGGGAACACTGAAGCTTTCTTT. Encoded protein: CASSLRTGGNTEAFF.

This clonotype was seen at least ten times. The chain recombines TRBV29-1 with TRBJ2-1; 10 bases are a match to TRBD1. The J segment lost 2 bases and the V segment lost 7 bases, leaving 5 bases of the junction unmatched. Per germline, CDR1 SQVTM and CDR2 ANQGSEA. This CDR3 comprises 14 residues. The CDR3 nucleotides read TGCAGCGCCAAGACAGGGGGCCCCTACAATGAGCAGTTCTTC. Translation gives CSAKTGGPYNEQFF.

This clonotype has just a few counts. The gene calls are TRBV28 and TRBJ1-3, with 7 bases lining up with TRBD1. Germline V lookup: CDR1 MDHEN, CDR2 SYDVKM. After removal of 5 bases from V and 3 bases from J, the junction contained 7 bases not matched to a gene. This CDR3 comprises 15 residues. DNA for the CDR3: TGTGCCAGCAGTGACCAGGGGGTCTTTGGAAACACCATATATTTT. This translates into CASSDQGVFGNTIYF.

This sequence joins TRBV5-6 and TRBJ1-5, with unresolved D. The V end was cut by 3 bases, the J end by 0 bases, with 10 bases between. CDR3 length equals 15 residues. Per germline, CDR1 SGHDT and CDR2 YYEEEE. CDR3 in amino acids: CASSSGLYSNQPQHF. The CDR3 nucleotides read TGTGCCAGCAGCTCCGGCCTTTATAGCAATCAGCCCCAGCATTTT.

This clonotype has only a few counts. The chain links TRBV5-1 to TRBJ1-1, with D possibly being TRBD1 (6 bases). Germline V gene data show CDR1 as SGHRS and CDR2 as YFSETQ. Trimming removed 4 bases at V and 1 base at J, with 14 bases between. The length of the CDR3 is 15 residues. The DNA for the CDR3 is TGCGCCAGCAGCGATTCGGGACACTCGAACACTGAAGCTTTCTTT. Its translation is CASSDSGHSNTEAFF.

DNA for the CDR3: TGTGCCCTCAGGGGCCCCTATAATTCACCCCTCCACTTT. Translation gives CALRGPYNSPLHF. The chain uses TRBV28 and TRBJ1-6, with D possibly matching TRBD1 (6 bases). Germline-derived CDR1 and CDR2 are MDHEN and SYDVKM. Trimming stripped 11 bases from V and 2 bases from J, with 10 bases between. CDR3 length: 13 amino acids.

This clonotype has ten or more counts. The chain couples TRBV20-1 to TRBJ1-6, with TRBD1 as a possible D gene (5 bases). Trimming left V 4 bases short and J 6 bases short, with 16 bases between. The CDR3 totals 15 residues. CDR1 and CDR2 from the germline V gene are DFQATT and SNEGSKA (reference sequence). The DNA of the CDR3 is TGCAGTGCTAATCGGGGCAACATTCCTAATTCACCCCTCCACTTT. This encodes CSANRGNIPNSPLHF.

This clonotype was observed many times. This sequence joins TRBV5-6 and TRBJ2-4; 7 bases map to TRBD1. The CDR3 runs to 15 residues. V was clipped by 6 bases and J by 9 bases; unmatched bases: 15. From germline, CDR1 is SGHDT and CDR2 YYEEEE. The CDR3 nucleotides read TGTGCCAGCACCACCTTCTACAGGGGCAGAAGCATTCAGTACTTC. It specifies CASTTFYRGRSIQYF.